Described below is a single T cell receptor beta chain sequence and its context. Its specificity is not known. Data came from immunoSEQ multiplex PCR; TCRdb stores just in-frame clones and leaves some out. Among some 2.1 million clones listed, roughly 95% were seen once. The source of the sample is a study of shared clonotypes between healthy human individuals. Study findings and constraints: A handful of donors had around 5.5% of their naive CD4 clonotypes in common.

Germline lookup yields CDR1 MNHEY and CDR2 SVGAGI. The CDR3 has 15 amino acids. The V end lost 0 bases, the J end lost 7 bases, and 15 bases lay between the germline ends. Terminally differentiated effector memory CD45RA+ cells were excluded by CCR7 positive selection of CD45RO-negative cells. Among the donors, all were Caucasian adults who lived in Nashville, Tennessee. Sequenced material: naive CD8+ T cells sorted from blood. V gene TRBV6-5 combines with J gene TRBJ1-1; D might be TRBD1 (5 bases). The receptor comes from a man in his late teens or twenties in good health. The CDR3 loop reads CASSYSTGPGSEAFF. The CDR3 coding sequence is TGTGCCAGCAGTTACTCTACGGGGCCGGGGAGTGAAGCTTTCTTT.